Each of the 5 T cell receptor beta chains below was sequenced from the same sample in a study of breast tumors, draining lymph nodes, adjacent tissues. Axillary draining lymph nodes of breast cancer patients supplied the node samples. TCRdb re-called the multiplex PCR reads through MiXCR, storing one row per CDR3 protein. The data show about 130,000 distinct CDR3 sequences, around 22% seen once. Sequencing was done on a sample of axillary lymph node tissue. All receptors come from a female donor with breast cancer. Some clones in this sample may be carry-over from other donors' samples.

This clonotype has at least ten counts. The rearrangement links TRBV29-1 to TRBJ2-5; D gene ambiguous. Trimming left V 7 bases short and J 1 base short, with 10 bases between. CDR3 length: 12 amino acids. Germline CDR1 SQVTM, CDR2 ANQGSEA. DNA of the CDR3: TGCAGCGACGGAGACCCCCAAGAGACCCAGTACTTC. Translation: CSDGDPQETQYF.

The CDR3 sequence: CASNRAASGRDTQYF. Here the CDR3 DNA reads TGTGCCAGCAATAGGGCGGCCTCAGGGAGAGATACGCAGTATTTT. The rearrangement links TRBV19 to TRBJ2-3; D possibly matches TRBD1 or TRBD2 (5 bases each). The CDR3 has 15 amino acids. V lost 9 bases, J lost 5 bases, and 21 bases lay in between. Germline lookup yields CDR1 LNHDA and CDR2 SQIVND (reference sequence).

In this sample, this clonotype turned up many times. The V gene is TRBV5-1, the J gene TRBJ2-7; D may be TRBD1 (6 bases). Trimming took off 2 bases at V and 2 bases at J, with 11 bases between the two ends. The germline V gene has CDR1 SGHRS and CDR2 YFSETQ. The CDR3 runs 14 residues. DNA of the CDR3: TGCGCCAGCAGCTTAACAGGGAGCCCCTACGAGCAGTACTTC. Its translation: CASSLTGSPYEQYF. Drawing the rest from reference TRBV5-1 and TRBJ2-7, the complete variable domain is KAGVTQTPRYLIKTRGQQVTLSCSPISGHRSVSWYQQTPGQGLQFLFEYFSETQRNKGNFPGRFSGRQFSNSRSEMNVSTLELGDSALYLCASSLTGSPYEQYFGPGTRLTVT.

The CDR3 DNA sequence: TGTGCCAGCAGGGGGGCGCAGGGCGGGAGCATCGAGCAGTACTTC. Translated: CASRGAQGGSIEQYF. The chain combines TRBV28 with TRBJ2-7, with a possible D match to TRBD2 (7 bases). CDR3 length: 15 amino acids. Germline loops: CDR1 MDHEN, CDR2 SYDVKM. V dropped 6 bases and J dropped 6 bases, with 21 bases sitting between them.

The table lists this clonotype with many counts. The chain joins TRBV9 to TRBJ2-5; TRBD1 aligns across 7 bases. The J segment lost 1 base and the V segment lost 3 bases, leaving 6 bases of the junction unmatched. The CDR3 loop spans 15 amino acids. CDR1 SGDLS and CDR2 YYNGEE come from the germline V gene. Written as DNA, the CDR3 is TGTGCCAGCAGCGGAACAGGGGAGACCCAAGAGACCCAGTACTTC. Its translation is CASSGTGETQETQYF.